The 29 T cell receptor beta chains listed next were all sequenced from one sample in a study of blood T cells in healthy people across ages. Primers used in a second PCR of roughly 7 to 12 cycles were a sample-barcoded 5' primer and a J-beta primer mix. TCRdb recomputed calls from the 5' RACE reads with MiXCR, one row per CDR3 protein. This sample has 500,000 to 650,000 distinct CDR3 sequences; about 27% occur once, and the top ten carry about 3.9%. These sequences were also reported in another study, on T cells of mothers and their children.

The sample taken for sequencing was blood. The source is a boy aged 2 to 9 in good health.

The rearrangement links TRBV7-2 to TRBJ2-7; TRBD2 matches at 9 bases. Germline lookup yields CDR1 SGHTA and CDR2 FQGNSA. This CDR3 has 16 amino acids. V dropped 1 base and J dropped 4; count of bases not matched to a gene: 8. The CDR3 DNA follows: TGTGCCAGCAGCTTAGTTAGCCTAGCGGGATTTTACGAGCAGTACTTC. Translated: CASSLVSLAGFYEQYF.

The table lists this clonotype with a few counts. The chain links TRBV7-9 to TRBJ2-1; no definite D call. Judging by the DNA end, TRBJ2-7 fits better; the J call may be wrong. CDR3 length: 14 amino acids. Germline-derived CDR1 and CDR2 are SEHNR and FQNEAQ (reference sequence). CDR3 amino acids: CASSLLGGQNEQYF. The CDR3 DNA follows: TGTGCCAGCAGCTTACTAGGTGGGCAAAACGAGCAGTACTTC.

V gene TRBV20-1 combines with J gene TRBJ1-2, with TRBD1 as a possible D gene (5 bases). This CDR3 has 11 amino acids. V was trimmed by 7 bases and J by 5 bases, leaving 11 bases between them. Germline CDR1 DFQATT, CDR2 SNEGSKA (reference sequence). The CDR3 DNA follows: TGCAGTGTCCCAGGGTGGTATGGCTACACCTTC. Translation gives CSVPGWYGYTF.

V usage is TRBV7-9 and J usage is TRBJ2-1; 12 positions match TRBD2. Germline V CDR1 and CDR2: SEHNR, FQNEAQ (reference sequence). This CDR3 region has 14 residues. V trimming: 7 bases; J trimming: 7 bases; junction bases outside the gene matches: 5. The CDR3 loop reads CASTWTSGENEQFF. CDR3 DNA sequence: TGTGCCAGCACCTGGACTAGCGGGGAGAATGAGCAGTTCTTC.

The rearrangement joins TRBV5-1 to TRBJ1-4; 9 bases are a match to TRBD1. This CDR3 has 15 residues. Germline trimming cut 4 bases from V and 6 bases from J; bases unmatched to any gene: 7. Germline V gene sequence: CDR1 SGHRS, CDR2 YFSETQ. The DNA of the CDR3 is TGCGCCAGCAGCACCAAACAGGGGGCTTATGAAAAACTGTTTTTT. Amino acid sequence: CASSTKQGAYEKLFF. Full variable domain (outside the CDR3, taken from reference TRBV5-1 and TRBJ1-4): KAGVTQTPRYLIKTRGQQVTLSCSPISGHRSVSWYQQTPGQGLQFLFEYFSETQRNKGNFPGRFSGRQFSNSRSEMNVSTLELGDSALYLCASSTKQGAYEKLFFGSGTQLSVL.

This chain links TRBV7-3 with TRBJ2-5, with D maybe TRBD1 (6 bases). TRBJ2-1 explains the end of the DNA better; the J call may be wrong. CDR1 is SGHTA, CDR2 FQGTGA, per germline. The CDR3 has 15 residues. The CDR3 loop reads CASSLTRPKGDEQFF. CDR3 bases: TGTGCCAGCAGCTTAACTCGGCCAAAGGGGGATGAGCAGTTCTTC.

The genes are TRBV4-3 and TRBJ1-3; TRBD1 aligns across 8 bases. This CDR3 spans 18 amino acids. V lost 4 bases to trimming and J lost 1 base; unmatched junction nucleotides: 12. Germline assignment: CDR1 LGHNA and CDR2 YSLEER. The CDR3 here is CASSRGSSTGGSGNTIYF. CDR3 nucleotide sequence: TGCGCCAGCAGCCGAGGGAGTAGCACAGGGGGTTCTGGAAACACCATATATTTT.

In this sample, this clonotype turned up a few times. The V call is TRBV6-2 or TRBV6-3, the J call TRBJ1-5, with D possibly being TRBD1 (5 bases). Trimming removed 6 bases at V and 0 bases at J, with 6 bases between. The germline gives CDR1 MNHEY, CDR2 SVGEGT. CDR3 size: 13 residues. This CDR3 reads CASRDSSNQPQHF. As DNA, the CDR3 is TGTGCCAGCAGAGACAGTAGCAATCAGCCCCAGCATTTT.

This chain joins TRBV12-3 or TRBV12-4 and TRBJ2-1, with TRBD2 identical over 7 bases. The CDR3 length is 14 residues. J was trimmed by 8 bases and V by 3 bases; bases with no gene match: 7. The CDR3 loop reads CASSFIASGDEQFF. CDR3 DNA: TGTGCCAGCAGTTTTATCGCTAGCGGCGATGAGCAGTTCTTC.

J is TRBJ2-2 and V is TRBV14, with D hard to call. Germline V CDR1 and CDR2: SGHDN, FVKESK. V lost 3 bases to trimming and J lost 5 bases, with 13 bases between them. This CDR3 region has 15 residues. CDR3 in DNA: TGTGCCAGCAGCCACCTTCCCCCCCGGACCGGGGAGCTGTTTTTT. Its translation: CASSHLPPRTGELFF.

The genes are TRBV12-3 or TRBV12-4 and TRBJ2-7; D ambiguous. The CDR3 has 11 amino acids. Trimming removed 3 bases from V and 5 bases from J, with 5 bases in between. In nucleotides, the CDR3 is TGTGCCAGCAGTTTCCTCAACGAGCAGTACTTC. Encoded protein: CASSFLNEQYF.

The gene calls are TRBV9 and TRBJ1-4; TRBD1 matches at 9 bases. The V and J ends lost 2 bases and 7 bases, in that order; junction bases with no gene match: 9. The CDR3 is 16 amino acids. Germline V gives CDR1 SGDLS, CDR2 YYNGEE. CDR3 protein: CASSVDSGTGSEKLFF. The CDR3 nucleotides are TGTGCCAGCAGCGTTGACTCCGGGACAGGGAGTGAAAAACTGTTTTTT.

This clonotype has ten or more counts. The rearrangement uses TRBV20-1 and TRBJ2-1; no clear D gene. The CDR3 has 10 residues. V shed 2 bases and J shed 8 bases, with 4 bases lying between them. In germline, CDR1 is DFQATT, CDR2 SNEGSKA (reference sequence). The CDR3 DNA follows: TGCAGTGCTAGACGGGATGAGCAGTTCTTC. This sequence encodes CSARRDEQFF.

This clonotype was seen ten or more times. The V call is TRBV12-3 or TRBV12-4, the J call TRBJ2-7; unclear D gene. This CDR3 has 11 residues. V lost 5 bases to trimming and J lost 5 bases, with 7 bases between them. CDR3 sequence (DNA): TGTGCCAGCAGTCTCTCAGACGAGCAGTACTTC. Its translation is CASSLSDEQYF.

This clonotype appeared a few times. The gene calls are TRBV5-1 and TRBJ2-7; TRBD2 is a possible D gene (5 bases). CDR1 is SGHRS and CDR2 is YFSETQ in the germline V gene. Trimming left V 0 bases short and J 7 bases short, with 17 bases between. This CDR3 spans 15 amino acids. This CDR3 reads CASSLDPDGRGEQYF. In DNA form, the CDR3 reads TGCGCCAGCAGCTTGGACCCGGACGGCAGAGGGGAGCAGTACTTC. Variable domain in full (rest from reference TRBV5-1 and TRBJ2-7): KAGVTQTPRYLIKTRGQQVTLSCSPISGHRSVSWYQQTPGQGLQFLFEYFSETQRNKGNFPGRFSGRQFSNSRSEMNVSTLELGDSALYLCASSLDPDGRGEQYFGPGTRLTVT.

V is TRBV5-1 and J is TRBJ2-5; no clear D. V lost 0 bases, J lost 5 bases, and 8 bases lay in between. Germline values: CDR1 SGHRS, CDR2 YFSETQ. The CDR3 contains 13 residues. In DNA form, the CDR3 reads TGCGCCAGCAGCTTGGGGGAAACGGAGACCCAGTACTTC. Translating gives CASSLGETETQYF.

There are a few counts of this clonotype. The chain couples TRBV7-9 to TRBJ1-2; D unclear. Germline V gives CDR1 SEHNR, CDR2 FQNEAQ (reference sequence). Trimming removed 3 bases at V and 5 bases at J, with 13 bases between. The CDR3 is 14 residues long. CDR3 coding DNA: TGTGCCAGCAGCTTTCTTGAGTTGGGATATGGCTACACCTTC. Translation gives CASSFLELGYGYTF.

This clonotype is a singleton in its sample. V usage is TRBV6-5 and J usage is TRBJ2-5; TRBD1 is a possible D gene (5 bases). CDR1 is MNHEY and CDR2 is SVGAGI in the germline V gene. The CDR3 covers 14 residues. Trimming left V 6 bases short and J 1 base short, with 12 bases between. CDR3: CASSSGHLQETQYF. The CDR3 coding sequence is TGTGCCAGCAGCTCCGGACACCTCCAAGAGACCCAGTACTTC.

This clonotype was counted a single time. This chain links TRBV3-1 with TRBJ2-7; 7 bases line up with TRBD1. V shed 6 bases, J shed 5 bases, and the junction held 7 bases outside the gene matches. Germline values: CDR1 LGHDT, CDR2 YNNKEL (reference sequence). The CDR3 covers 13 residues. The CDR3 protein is CASRGGTAHEQYF. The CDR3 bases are TGTGCCAGCAGGGGTGGGACAGCCCACGAGCAGTACTTC.

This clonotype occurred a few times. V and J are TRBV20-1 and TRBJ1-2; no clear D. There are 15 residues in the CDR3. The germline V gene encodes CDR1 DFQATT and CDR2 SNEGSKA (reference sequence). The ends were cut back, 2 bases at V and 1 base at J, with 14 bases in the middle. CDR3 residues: CSARLLDRYNYGYTF. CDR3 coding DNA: TGCAGTGCTAGATTACTTGACCGATATAACTATGGCTACACCTTC.

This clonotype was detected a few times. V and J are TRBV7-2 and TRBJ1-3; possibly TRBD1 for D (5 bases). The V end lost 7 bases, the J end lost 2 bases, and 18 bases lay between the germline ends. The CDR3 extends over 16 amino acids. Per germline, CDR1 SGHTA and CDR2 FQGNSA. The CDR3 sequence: CASTRAGGQAGNTIYF. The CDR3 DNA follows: TGTGCCAGCACCCGAGCCGGGGGTCAAGCTGGAAACACCATATATTTT.

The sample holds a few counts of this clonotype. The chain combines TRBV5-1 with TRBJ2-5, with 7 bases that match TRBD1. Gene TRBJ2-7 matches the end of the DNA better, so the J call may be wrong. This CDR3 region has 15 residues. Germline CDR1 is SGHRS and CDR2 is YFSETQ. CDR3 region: CASSLYSGGAYEQYF. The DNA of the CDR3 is TGCGCCAGCAGCTTGTATTCAGGGGGAGCCTACGAGCAGTACTTC.

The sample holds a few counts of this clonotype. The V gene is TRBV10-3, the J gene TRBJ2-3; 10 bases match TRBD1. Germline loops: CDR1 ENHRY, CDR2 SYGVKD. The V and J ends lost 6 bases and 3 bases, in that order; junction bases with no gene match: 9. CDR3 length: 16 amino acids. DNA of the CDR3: TGTGCCATCAGACGTGGGACAGGGGATGGTACAGATACGCAGTATTTT. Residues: CAIRRGTGDGTDTQYF.

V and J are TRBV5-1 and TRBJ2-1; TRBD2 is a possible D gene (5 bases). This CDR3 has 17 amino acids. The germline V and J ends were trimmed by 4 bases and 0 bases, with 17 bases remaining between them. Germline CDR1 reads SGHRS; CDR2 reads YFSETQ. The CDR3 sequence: CASSPWASQSSYNEQFF. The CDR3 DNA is TGCGCCAGCAGCCCCTGGGCTAGCCAGAGCTCCTACAATGAGCAGTTCTTC.

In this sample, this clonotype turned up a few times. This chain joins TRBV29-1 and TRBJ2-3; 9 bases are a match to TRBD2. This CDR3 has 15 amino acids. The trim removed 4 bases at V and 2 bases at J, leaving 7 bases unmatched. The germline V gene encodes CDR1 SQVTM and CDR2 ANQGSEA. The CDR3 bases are TGCAGCGTTGTAAAGGCGGGAGGGCCCACAGATACGCAGTATTTT. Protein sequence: CSVVKAGGPTDTQYF.

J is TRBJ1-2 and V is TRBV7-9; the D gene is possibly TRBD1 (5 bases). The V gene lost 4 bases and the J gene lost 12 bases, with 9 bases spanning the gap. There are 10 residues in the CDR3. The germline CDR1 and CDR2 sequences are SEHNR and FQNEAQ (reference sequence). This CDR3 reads CASSWDAHTF. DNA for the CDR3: TGTGCCAGCAGCTGGGACGCGCACACCTTC.

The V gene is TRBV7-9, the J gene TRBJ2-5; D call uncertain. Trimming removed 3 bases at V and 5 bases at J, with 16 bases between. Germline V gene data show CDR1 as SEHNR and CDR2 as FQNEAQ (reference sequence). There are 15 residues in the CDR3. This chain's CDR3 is CASSLADRMGETQYF. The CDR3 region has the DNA TGTGCCAGCAGCTTGGCTGACCGGATGGGGGAGACCCAGTACTTC.

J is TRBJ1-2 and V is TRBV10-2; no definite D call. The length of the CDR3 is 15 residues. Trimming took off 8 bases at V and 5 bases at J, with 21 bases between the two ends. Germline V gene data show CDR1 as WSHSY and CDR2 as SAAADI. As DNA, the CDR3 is TGCGCCAGCCTGACTAGGTCTACTATCCCTTATGGCTACACCTTC. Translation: CASLTRSTIPYGYTF.

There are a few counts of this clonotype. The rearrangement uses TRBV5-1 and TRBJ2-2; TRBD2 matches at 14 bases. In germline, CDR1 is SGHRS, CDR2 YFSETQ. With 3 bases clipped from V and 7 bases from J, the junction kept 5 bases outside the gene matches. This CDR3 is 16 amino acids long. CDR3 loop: CASSWGLAGVNGELFF. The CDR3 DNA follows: TGCGCCAGCAGCTGGGGACTAGCGGGAGTAAACGGGGAGCTGTTTTTT.